The next 24 T cell receptor beta chains were all read from a single sample in a study of T-cell reconstitution after alpha-beta-depleted transplantation in children. Preparation of the TCRbeta library used unique molecular identifiers. TCRdb processed the PCR reads anew with MiXCR; each CDR3 protein has one entry. Of approximately 500,000 distinct CDR3 sequences listed, about 11% were seen once; the top ten hold approximately 2%. The source material was PBMCs, sampled before TCRalphabeta/CD19-depleted stem cell transplant. These receptor sequences come from a child under 10 years old with inherited bone marrow failure, due to receive a stem cell transplant.

This clonotype was counted at least ten times. The V and J genes are TRBV5-6 and TRBJ2-5; the D is unclear. Germline values: CDR1 SGHDT, CDR2 YYEEEE. This CDR3 contains 14 residues. V gave up 2 bases and J gave up 2 bases, with 10 bases separating them. The DNA of the CDR3 is TGTGCCAGCAGCTTCGGAACAGAGCAAGAGACCCAGTACTTC. Amino acids: CASSFGTEQETQYF.

A few counts support this clonotype. V usage is TRBV20-1 and J usage is TRBJ1-2; D is uncertain. The V gene's germline CDR1 is DFQATT and CDR2 SNEGSKA (reference sequence). This CDR3 has 14 residues. V gave up 1 base and J gave up 2 bases, with 11 bases separating them. For the CDR3, the DNA is TGCAGTGCTAGAGTTCGGGCAGGAAACTATGGCTACACCTTC. Amino acids: CSARVRAGNYGYTF.

This clonotype was recorded only once. Given a much more abundant clone one base away, this may be a read error. This rearrangement joins TRBV7-9 to TRBJ2-7; 13 nucleotides align to TRBD2. Germline CDR1 is SEHNR and CDR2 is FQNEAQ (reference sequence). V dropped 8 bases and J dropped 2; count of bases not matched to a gene: 12. The CDR3 length is 17 residues. The CDR3 here is CASGSDTSGRATYEQYF. The CDR3 nucleotides read TGTGCCAGCGGCTCAGACACTAGCGGGAGGGCGACCTACGAGCAGTACTTC.

This clonotype came up a few times. V usage is TRBV5-5 and J usage is TRBJ1-5; D gene ambiguous. V was cut by 0 bases and J by 3 bases, with 7 bases left in between. This CDR3 has 14 amino acids. From germline, CDR1 is SGHKS and CDR2 YYEKEE (reference sequence). The CDR3, as DNA: TGTGCCAGCAGCTTGGATCATCCCAATCAGCCCCAGCATTTT. Its translation is CASSLDHPNQPQHF.

This clonotype showed up many times. The rearrangement links TRBV4-1 to TRBJ2-1; no reliable D call. CDR3 length: 16 amino acids. V shed 0 bases and J shed 7 bases, with 16 bases lying between them. The germline V gene encodes CDR1 MGHRA and CDR2 YSYEKL. The CDR3 reads CASSQDLNFLGNEQFF. For the CDR3, the DNA is TGCGCCAGCAGCCAAGATCTTAACTTCCTGGGGAATGAGCAGTTCTTC.

This clonotype has at least ten counts. The rearrangement uses TRBV7-2 and TRBJ2-7; 9 bases align to TRBD2. The germline V gene encodes CDR1 SGHTA and CDR2 FQGNSA. CDR3 length: 15 amino acids. The trim removed 7 bases at V and 4 bases at J, leaving 11 bases unmatched. CDR3 bases: TGTGCCAGCACCCTTGGGGGACTAGCAAGATACGAGCAGTACTTC. It is translated as CASTLGGLARYEQYF. Full variable domain (rest looked up from reference TRBV7-2 and TRBJ2-7): GAGVSQSPSNKVTEKGKDVELRCDPISGHTALYWYRQSLGQGLEFLIYFQGNSAPDKSGLPSDRFSAERTGGSVSTLTIQRTQQEDSAVYLCASTLGGLARYEQYFGPGTRLTVT.

This clonotype was counted at least ten times. The rearrangement links TRBV12-3 or TRBV12-4 to TRBJ2-5; D remains unclear. V was trimmed by 2 bases and J by 1 base, leaving 8 bases between them. CDR3 length: 14 residues. DNA of the CDR3: TGTGCCAGCAGTTTACGGAACCGCCAAGAGACCCAGTACTTC. Translated, it gives CASSLRNRQETQYF.

The table lists this clonotype with many counts. The genes are TRBV4-2 and TRBJ2-7; 13 nucleotides align to TRBD2. The CDR3 contains 16 residues. The germline CDR1 and CDR2 sequences are LGHNA and YNFKEQ. Losses at the gene ends were 2 bases for V and 4 bases for J; bases not matched to a gene: 5. In nucleotides, the CDR3 is TGTGCCAGCAGCCAACTTACTAGCGGGAGGGAATACGAGCAGTACTTC. Protein: CASSQLTSGREYEQYF.

This clonotype was counted only a few times. The chain couples TRBV29-1 to TRBJ2-1; 8 nucleotides agree with TRBD2. Germline loops: CDR1 SQVTM, CDR2 ANQGSEA. CDR3 length equals 15 residues. With 4 bases clipped from V and 0 bases from J, the junction kept 5 bases outside the gene matches. This CDR3 reads CSVAGGPDSYNEQFF. The DNA of the CDR3 is TGCAGCGTTGCGGGAGGGCCGGACTCCTACAATGAGCAGTTCTTC.

This clonotype was seen repeatedly, ten times or more. Germline and junction disagree at one end, which may indicate a read error. The rearrangement links TRBV7-2 to TRBJ2-1; the D gene is possibly TRBD2 (5 bases). The CDR3 runs 10 residues. Germline CDR1 and CDR2: SGHTA and FQGNSA. CDR3 in DNA: TGTGCCAGCAGCCTCACTAGGTTGCTCTTC. It codes for CASSLTRLLF.

This clonotype was detected many times. V is TRBV29-1 and J is TRBJ2-2; 10 bases align to TRBD2. With V trimmed by 7 bases and J by 4 bases, 3 bases remained unmatched. Germline CDR1 reads SQVTM; CDR2 reads ANQGSEA. This CDR3 has 13 amino acids. The CDR3 protein is CSAGLAFTGELFF. Here the CDR3 DNA reads TGCAGCGCGGGACTAGCGTTCACCGGGGAGCTGTTTTTT.

The chain combines TRBV12-3 or TRBV12-4 with TRBJ2-3; 12 bases line up with TRBD2. This CDR3 comprises 19 residues. V lost 11 bases, J lost 10 bases, and 28 bases stayed unmatched. CDR3 coding DNA: TGTGCCTTCTGTTTAGCACTAGGATGGACTAGCGGGGTACGGGCTCCGCAGTATTTT. Its translation: CAFCLALGWTSGVRAPQYF.

As to this clonotype: A much larger clone sits a single nucleotide away, making a read error possible. This chain connects TRBV11-2 to TRBJ2-7, with 8 bases that match TRBD2. Germline V gene lookup returns CDR1 SGHAT and CDR2 FQNNGV. This CDR3 is built from 15 residues. DNA of the CDR3: TGTGCCAGCACCTTAGTAGGACTAGCCGGCTACGAGCAGTACTTC. Translated: CASTLVGLAGYEQYF.

This clonotype showed up just once. A much larger clone is a single base away; this may be a read error. V gene TRBV2 combines with J gene TRBJ2-7, with 8 nucleotides matching TRBD1. The CDR3 length is 16 residues. CDR1 and CDR2 (germline): SNHLY, FYNNEI. With 4 bases clipped from V and 2 bases from J, the junction kept 10 bases outside the gene matches. The CDR3 region is CASSGSRGRTTYEQYF. The CDR3 DNA follows: TGTGCCAGCAGTGGATCCAGGGGGCGTACGACCTACGAGCAGTACTTC.

Many counts were recorded for this clonotype. The genes are TRBV4-3 and TRBJ1-6; D is ambiguous. CDR1 is LGHNA, CDR2 YSLEER, per germline. Trimming stripped 0 bases from V and 3 bases from J, with 12 bases between. This CDR3 has 17 residues. DNA of the CDR3: TGCGCCAGCAGCCAAGATCGGGAGACACTCTATAATTCACCCCTCCACTTT. Residues: CASSQDRETLYNSPLHF.

This clonotype occurred many times. The chain carries TRBV7-9 and TRBJ1-2, with D unclear. The CDR3 consists of 14 residues. The germline V gene encodes CDR1 SEHNR and CDR2 FQNEAQ (reference sequence). The V and J ends lost 4 bases and 0 bases respectively, with 9 bases between them. The CDR3 here is CASSSHNANYGYTF. Here the CDR3 DNA reads TGTGCCAGCAGCTCCCACAATGCTAACTATGGCTACACCTTC.

This chain links TRBV5-1 with TRBJ2-7; 7 nucleotides line up with TRBD2. The CDR3 length is 14 residues. CDR1 and CDR2 (germline): SGHRS, YFSETQ. The trim removed 6 bases at V and 0 bases at J, leaving 6 bases unmatched. CDR3 in amino acids: CASTLAGPSYEQYF. The CDR3 nucleotides read TGCGCCAGCACCTTAGCGGGTCCCTCCTACGAGCAGTACTTC. Together with reference TRBV5-1 and TRBJ2-7, the CDR3 gives the full variable domain: KAGVTQTPRYLIKTRGQQVTLSCSPISGHRSVSWYQQTPGQGLQFLFEYFSETQRNKGNFPGRFSGRQFSNSRSEMNVSTLELGDSALYLCASTLAGPSYEQYFGPGTRLTVT.

This clonotype was counted many times. The chain is built from TRBV5-5 and TRBJ2-3, with 8 bases aligning to TRBD2. V was pared by 0 bases and J by 5 bases, with 8 bases of the junction left unmatched. This CDR3 contains 16 residues. The germline V gene has CDR1 SGHKS and CDR2 YYEKEE (reference sequence). DNA for the CDR3: TGTGCCAGCAGCTTGGTCGGGGGGGTCCTTGGAGATACGCAGTATTTT. Encoded protein: CASSLVGGVLGDTQYF.

This clonotype was counted many times. The V and J genes are TRBV7-9 and TRBJ1-1; 8 positions agree with TRBD1. CDR3 length: 15 residues. Germline loops: CDR1 SEHNR, CDR2 FQNEAQ (reference sequence). The V segment lost 5 bases and the J segment 1 base; nucleotides outside the gene matches: 6. The chain's CDR3 is CASSRRDRRNTEAFF. As DNA, the CDR3 is TGTGCCAGCAGCCGACGGGACAGGAGGAACACTGAAGCTTTCTTT.

In this sample, this clonotype turned up many times. The V call is TRBV5-1, the J call TRBJ2-3; 10 positions agree with TRBD2. The V segment lost 8 bases and the J segment 6 bases; nucleotides outside the gene matches: 9. Germline loops: CDR1 SGHRS, CDR2 YFSETQ. The length of the CDR3 is 14 residues. The CDR3 coding sequence is TGCGCCAGTGCTCCGGGACTAGCGCGGGATACGCAGTATTTT. Its protein product is CASAPGLARDTQYF.

This clonotype turned up a few times. The chain is built from TRBV6-1 and TRBJ2-2; D might be TRBD2 (6 bases). CDR1 is MNHNS, CDR2 SASEGT, per germline. V was pared by 8 bases and J by 3 bases, with 13 bases between. The CDR3 length is 14 residues. Written as DNA, the CDR3 is TGTGCCAGCGGGAAGCGGAGGGACACCGGGGAGCTGTTTTTT. This gives the protein CASGKRRDTGELFF.

This clonotype was seen repeatedly, ten times or more. The CDR3 DNA is TGCAGTGCGAATAGATACCCAACCTACGAGCAGTACTTC. Protein: CSANRYPTYEQYF. The genes are TRBV20-1 and TRBJ2-7; D remains ambiguous. CDR1 DFQATT and CDR2 SNEGSKA come from the germline V gene (reference sequence). The germline V and J ends were trimmed by 6 bases and 2 bases, with 14 bases remaining between them. The CDR3 totals 13 residues.

This clonotype was picked up many times. The rearrangement joins TRBV7-2 to TRBJ2-3; 7 bases line up with TRBD2. After removal of 1 base from V and 8 bases from J, the junction contained 12 bases not matched to a gene. This CDR3 has 16 residues. From germline, CDR1 is SGHTA and CDR2 FQGNSA. For the CDR3, the DNA is TGTGCCAGCAGCTTAGTGGTGACTAGCCCGGCGGGTACGCAGTATTTT. It is translated as CASSLVVTSPAGTQYF. The full variable domain, rest sourced from reference TRBV7-2 and TRBJ2-3, is GAGVSQSPSNKVTEKGKDVELRCDPISGHTALYWYRQSLGQGLEFLIYFQGNSAPDKSGLPSDRFSAERTGGSVSTLTIQRTQQEDSAVYLCASSLVVTSPAGTQYFGPGTRLTVL.

This clonotype was seen repeatedly, ten times or more. V and J are TRBV15 and TRBJ2-7; no clear D. Germline lookup yields CDR1 LNHNV and CDR2 YYDKDF (reference sequence). Trimming shortened V by 1 base and J by 0 bases, and 13 bases separated the two germline ends. The CDR3 length is 16 residues. The CDR3 is CATSRGGWASSYEQYF. CDR3 DNA sequence: TGTGCCACCAGCAGAGGTGGTTGGGCCAGCTCCTACGAGCAGTACTTC.